This TCR beta chain originates from a study of CD8+ T cells in alopecia areata. Study-level information: Affected scalp percentage gauged treated patients' severity.

Regarding the study as a whole: In scalp, tofacitinib significantly decreased clonality and expanded CD8+ clones among the top 100. Sequencing of scalp samples also includes resident alphabeta T cells from normal skin. Throughout tofacitinib, many expanded lesional clones continued to persist in scalp and blood.

This CDR3 is 15 amino acids long. With 1 base removed from V and 4 bases from J, the gap between germline ends came to 14 bases. Germline V CDR1 and CDR2: SGHNT, YYREEE (reference sequence). Indicated treatment: oral pan-JAK inhibitor, 5-10 mg twice daily. Worth noting for this clone: Antigen unknown.

Reverse transcription of extracted RNA yielded cDNA, which provided the sequencing template. TCRdb keeps only in-frame clones here, not all; method: immunoSEQ multiplex PCR. The table records some 160,000 clones, 65% of them present only once. This receptor was obtained from a human donor with alopecia areata. This chain links TRBV5-4 with TRBJ1-1, with D possibly TRBD1 on 5 matching bases. The material was CD4+ T cells sorted from blood, obtained at week 4, from a patient treated with tofacitinib. Written as DNA, the CDR3 is TGTGCCAGCAGCTTGCCGTCGGGGGAAGCCACTGAAGCTTTCTTT. Translation: CASSLPSGEATEAFF.